One sample yielded the 10 T cell receptor beta chains listed below, sequenced in a study of blood T cell repertoires in COVID-19 (dated by TCRdb to 2018 to 2021). The library was made by the immunoSEQ multiplex PCR assay. TCRdb holds this immuneACCESS table with in-frame rearrangements only. Some clones are missing; in checked studies, unresolved V genes explain under half, and the rest has no known cause. In all, the sample holds fewer than 200,000 clones, and 80% to 90% of those were seen once. 3.6% of the sample lies in the top ten. Input material: PBMCs or T cells enriched from blood (not recorded which). All receptors come from a woman between 45 and 60 years old in a cohort exposed to, infected with or recovered from COVID-19 (not recorded which).

V is TRBV9 and J is TRBJ2-5; D gene uncertain. Looked up from germline, CDR1 is SGDLS and CDR2 is YYNGEE. V lost 0 bases and J lost 1, with 7 bases in between. The CDR3 is 14 residues long. CDR3 DNA: TGTGCCAGCAGCGTAGGGTCAGTCCAAGAGACCCAGTACTTC. Protein: CASSVGSVQETQYF.

The chain couples TRBV5-1 to TRBJ2-1; 9 positions match TRBD2. V was clipped by 1 base and J by 5 bases; unmatched bases: 4. Germline CDR1 is SGHRS and CDR2 is YFSETQ. The CDR3 has 15 residues. DNA of the CDR3: TGCGCCAGCAGCTTGTTTCTAGCGGGAAACAATGAGCAGTTCTTC. Its protein is CASSLFLAGNNEQFF.

This clone is judged medium-sized (0.01 to 0.1%). V usage is TRBV28 and J usage is TRBJ2-7; D might be TRBD1 (6 bases). Germline assignment: CDR1 MDHEN and CDR2 SYDVKM. The CDR3 extends over 15 amino acids. V dropped 3 bases and J dropped 5 bases, with 17 bases sitting between them. CDR3 sequence (DNA): TGTGCCAGCAGTTTCCGAGCTGGACAGTTCGACGAGCAGTACTTC. It specifies CASSFRAGQFDEQYF.

This clone has just a few counts. The chain carries TRBV30 and TRBJ1-1; possible D gene TRBD1, 6 bases. In germline, CDR1 is GTSNPN, CDR2 SVGIG (reference sequence). The CDR3 consists of 17 residues. Trimming pared 4 bases from V and 0 bases from J, leaving 21 bases between. In DNA, the CDR3 is TGTGCCTGGACTACAGGGCACGTAGGCCGAATGAACACTGAAGCTTTCTTT. It translates to CAWTTGHVGRMNTEAFF.

The chain couples TRBV5-6 to TRBJ2-7; TRBD2 aligns across 9 bases. The CDR3 runs 16 residues. CDR1 SGHDT and CDR2 YYEEEE come from the germline V gene. The junction had 8 bases not matched to a gene; V was cut back by 2 bases and J by 2 bases. The CDR3 sequence: CASSFFAASGTYEQYF. CDR3 bases: TGTGCCAGCAGCTTTTTTGCCGCTAGCGGGACCTACGAGCAGTACTTC. Complete variable domain (other parts from reference TRBV5-6 and TRBJ2-7): DAGVTQSPTHLIKTRGQQVTLRCSPKSGHDTVSWYQQALGQGPQFIFQYYEEEERQRGNFPDRFSGHQFPNYSSELNVNALLLGDSALYLCASSFFAASGTYEQYFGPGTRLTVT.

The chain employs TRBV9 and TRBJ1-1; D remains unclear. The CDR3 is 16 amino acids. Germline loops: CDR1 SGDLS, CDR2 YYNGEE. The germline V and J ends were trimmed by 4 bases and 2 bases, with 18 bases remaining between them. CDR3 coding DNA: TGTGCCAGCAGCCCCACGTCGGGTGGAGTAAACACTGAAGCTTTCTTT. Translating it yields CASSPTSGGVNTEAFF. Variable domain in full (rest from reference TRBV9 and TRBJ1-1): DSGVTQTPKHLITATGQRVTLRCSPRSGDLSVYWYQQSLDQGLQFLIQYYNGEERAKGNILERFSAQQFPDLHSELNLSSLELGDSALYFCASSPTSGGVNTEAFFGQGTRLTVV.

This clone appeared a few times. The chain employs TRBV3-1 (or the pseudogene TRBV3-2) and TRBJ1-1; 7 bases align to TRBD1. Trimming cost V 4 bases and J 8 bases; bases outside gene matches: 10. The germline gives CDR1 LGHDT, CDR2 YNNKEL (reference sequence). The CDR3 has 14 residues. CDR3: CASSLKGAGGEAFF. CDR3 nucleotides: TGTGCCAGCAGCCTAAAAGGGGCAGGGGGAGAAGCTTTCTTT.

The V and J genes are TRBV15 and TRBJ2-5; possibly TRBD2 for D (5 bases). The CDR3 consists of 14 residues. V lost 1 base and J lost 5, with 11 bases in between. Germline lookup yields CDR1 LNHNV and CDR2 YYDKDF (reference sequence). DNA of the CDR3: TGTGCCACCAGCAGAGGGGGTAGCGTGGAGACCCAGTACTTC. It yields the protein CATSRGGSVETQYF.

The chain has TRBV3-1 (or the pseudogene TRBV3-2) and TRBJ1-2; TRBD1 matches at 8 bases. Germline V gene sequence: CDR1 LGHDT, CDR2 YNNKEL (reference sequence). This CDR3 region has 15 residues. J lost 0 bases, V lost 4 bases, and 4 bases had no gene match. In DNA form, the CDR3 reads TGTGCCAGCAGCCTTCGACAGGGGCCTAACTATGGCTACACCTTC. This codes for CASSLRQGPNYGYTF.

This clone was detected only a few times. The V and J genes are TRBV28 and TRBJ1-2; D is possibly TRBD1 (6 bases). CDR3 size: 13 residues. CDR1 is MDHEN, CDR2 SYDVKM, per germline. V lost 6 bases and J lost 4, with 12 bases in between. The CDR3 region is CASRPTGTYGYTF. The CDR3 nucleotides read TGTGCCAGCAGACCAACAGGGACCTATGGCTACACCTTC.